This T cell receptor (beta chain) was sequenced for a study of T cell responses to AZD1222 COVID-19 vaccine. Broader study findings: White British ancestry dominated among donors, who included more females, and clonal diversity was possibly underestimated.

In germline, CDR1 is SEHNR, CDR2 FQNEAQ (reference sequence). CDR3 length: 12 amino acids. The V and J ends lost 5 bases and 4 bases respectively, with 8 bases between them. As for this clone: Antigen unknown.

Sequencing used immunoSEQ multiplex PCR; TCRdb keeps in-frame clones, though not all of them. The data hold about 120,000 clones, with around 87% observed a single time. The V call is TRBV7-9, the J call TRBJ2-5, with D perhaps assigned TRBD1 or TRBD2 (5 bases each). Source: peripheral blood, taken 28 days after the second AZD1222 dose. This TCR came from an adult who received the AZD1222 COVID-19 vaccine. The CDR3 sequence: CASSRGGETQYF. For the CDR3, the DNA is TGTGCCAGCAGCCGTGGGGGAGAGACCCAGTACTTC.